The entry below describes one T cell receptor beta chain. The ends lost 4 bases at V and 4 bases at J; junction bases unmatched: 14. CDR1 and CDR2 (germline): SNHLY, FYNNEI. CDR3 length: 17 residues. The source of the sample is a study of shared clonotypes between healthy human individuals. Measured with immunoSEQ multiplex PCR; TCRdb has only the in-frame clones, and not every one. In the table there are fewer than 600,000 clones, around 76% of which are singletons. This sequence was found in a woman between 35 and 50 years old in good health. Some clones in this sample may be carry-over from other donors' samples. Material: PBMCs. The chain recombines TRBV2 with TRBJ1-1; the match to TRBD1 covers 8 bases. CDR3 in DNA: TGTGCCAGCAGTGGACAGGGGTTATGGAGAAGGGGCACTGAAGCTTTCTTT. Amino acids: CASSGQGLWRRGTEAFF.